The present entry profiles one TCR beta chain with its context. Only in-frame clones appear in the TCRdb table, and some are missing; sequencing was by immunoSEQ multiplex PCR. The sample holds roughly 380,000 clones, more than 75% seen once. V shed 3 bases and J shed 5 bases, with 19 bases lying between them. This CDR3 region has 16 residues. Per germline, CDR1 MDHEN and CDR2 SYDVKM. This sample was included in a study of Ad26.COV2.S vaccination and SARS-CoV-2 variants. The overall study: Into the muscle, Ad26.COV2.S was dosed once or twice, 56 days apart.

Treatment indicated: roughly 19 received Ad26.COV2.S at low or high dose, single or two shots; roughly 5 received placebo; per-sample allocation not given. Sample collection was performed on day 63 after the first vaccine or placebo injection. This chain joins TRBV28 and TRBJ2-5, with D possibly matching TRBD1 (6 bases). This TCR was recovered from a person between 18 and 65 years old who received the Ad26.COV2.S COVID-19 vaccine or a placebo. The input for sequencing was peripheral blood, taken in a trial of Ad26.COV2.S vaccine versus placebo. CDR3 amino acids: CASSFPPRDNWETQYF. CDR3 bases: TGTGCCAGCAGTTTCCCCCCCCGGGACAATTGGGAGACCCAGTACTTC.